This paragraph reports one TCR beta chain. Its cognate antigen is unknown. These data originate in a study of OX40 agonist ivuxolimab in advanced cancers. Turning to the study itself: As their treatment, patients were administered ivuxolimab, an agonistic anti-OX40 (CD134) antibody. The study gave patients intravenous ivuxolimab at 0.01 to 10 mg/kg every 2 weeks.

It was autoimmune disease history or systemic immunosuppression that excluded patients. General study findings and limits: The mean number of expanded clones was higher in CD8+ T cells than in CD4+.

Trimming removed 0 bases from V and 4 bases from J; junction bases left unmatched: 13. The CDR3 contains 18 residues. Germline V gives CDR1 SGDLS, CDR2 YYNGEE. TCRdb keeps only in-frame clones here, not all; method: immunoSEQ multiplex PCR. The data show 55,000 to 70,000 clones, with 75% to 90% seen just once and 1.2% held by the top ten. This receptor was obtained from an adult with an advanced solid tumor such as melanoma, head and neck, liver or kidney cancer. This specimen consisted of CD4+ or CD8+ T cells sorted from blood, obtained in a trial of the OX40 agonist ivuxolimab. The V call is TRBV9, the J call TRBJ1-3; 7 nucleotides line up with TRBD1. In DNA form, the CDR3 reads TGTGCCAGCAGCGTAGGAGGGGGCAGGGGGTTATCAGGAAACACCATATATTTT. Protein product: CASSVGGGRGLSGNTIYF.